A selection of T cell receptor beta chains follows, all from one sample in a study of shared clonotypes between healthy human individuals. TCRdb's copy holds only in-frame clones and misses some; the assay was immunoSEQ multiplex PCR. This table holds hundreds of thousands of clones, about 95% found once. The sequencing input was naive CD8+ T cells sorted from blood. The receptors shown here come from a woman in her 30s in good health. CDR3s include the opening cysteine and the closing phenylalanine or tryptophan. Each record gives: D gene, CDR3 length, V gene, clone size, J gene, CDR3 DNA, CDR3 protein. The D gene is left open where the match is weak. Expanded clones are given a class, and other clones once, few, many or no size at all.

d_call: TRBD1; cdr3_length: 14; v_call: TRBV2; clone_size: once; j_call: TRBJ2-7; cdr3_nt: TGTGCCAGCGGGGCACGGGACAGGCTCTACGAGCAGTACTTC; cdr3_aa: CASGARDRLYEQYF
d_call: .; cdr3_length: 10; v_call: TRBV28; clone_size: .; j_call: TRBJ2-3; cdr3_nt: TGTGCTACCCGGACAGATACGCAGTATTTT; cdr3_aa: CATRTDTQYF
d_call: .; cdr3_length: 15; v_call: TRBV27; clone_size: .; j_call: TRBJ2-7; cdr3_nt: TGTGCCAGCAGCCCTACCGGACACCAAGCCTACGAGCAGTACTTC; cdr3_aa: CASSPTGHQAYEQYF
d_call: .; cdr3_length: 12; v_call: TRBV11-2; clone_size: .; j_call: TRBJ2-7; cdr3_nt: TGTGCCAGCAGCTTAGTGGTCCACGAGCAGTACTTC; cdr3_aa: CASSLVVHEQYF
d_call: .; cdr3_length: 14; v_call: TRBV27; clone_size: .; j_call: TRBJ1-2; cdr3_nt: TGTGCCAGCAGTGGGACGGCGTGGGACTATGGCTACACCTTC; cdr3_aa: CASSGTAWDYGYTF
d_call: TRBD1; cdr3_length: 12; v_call: TRBV6-5; clone_size: .; j_call: TRBJ1-2; cdr3_nt: TGTGCCAGCAGAAGACAGGGGAACGGCTACACCTTC; cdr3_aa: CASRRQGNGYTF
d_call: .; cdr3_length: 16; v_call: TRBV27; clone_size: once; j_call: TRBJ2-7; cdr3_nt: TGTGCCAGCAGTTTAAATCCGGAAAGCCCTCGCTACGAGCAGTACTTC; cdr3_aa: CASSLNPESPRYEQYF
d_call: .; cdr3_length: 13; v_call: TRBV5-6; clone_size: .; j_call: TRBJ2-7; cdr3_nt: TGTGCCAGTCTCGCCGGCGGAGACTACGAGCAGTACTTC; cdr3_aa: CASLAGGDYEQYF
d_call: .; cdr3_length: 15; v_call: TRBV25-1; clone_size: .; j_call: TRBJ1-4; cdr3_nt: TGTGCCAGCAGTGAATGGTCGGGGGCCAGTGAAAAACTGTTTTTT; cdr3_aa: CASSEWSGASEKLFF
d_call: .; cdr3_length: 15; v_call: TRBV11-2; clone_size: .; j_call: TRBJ2-7; cdr3_nt: TGTGCCAGCAGCTTAAACACGGACCCTACCTACGAGCAGTACTTC; cdr3_aa: CASSLNTDPTYEQYF
d_call: .; cdr3_length: 19; v_call: TRBV7-2; clone_size: .; j_call: TRBJ2-7; cdr3_nt: TGTGCCAGCAGCCGCCGGGACTTAGGGCTTGAACGACACTCCTACGAGCAGTACTTC; cdr3_aa: CASSRRDLGLERHSYEQYF
d_call: .; cdr3_length: 11; v_call: TRBV6-1; clone_size: once; j_call: TRBJ2-3; cdr3_nt: TGTGCCAGCAGCCATGGGGATACGCAGTATTTT; cdr3_aa: CASSHGDTQYF
d_call: TRBD2; cdr3_length: 16; v_call: TRBV9; clone_size: .; j_call: TRBJ2-2; cdr3_nt: TGTGCCAGCAGCGACCCCCGGGAGGTAGTCACCGGGGAGCTGTTTTTT; cdr3_aa: CASSDPREVVTGELFF
d_call: .; cdr3_length: 15; v_call: TRBV6-1; clone_size: .; j_call: TRBJ2-2; cdr3_nt: TGTGCCAGCAGTCCGGGACTGTTCGACACCGGGGAGCTGTTTTTT; cdr3_aa: CASSPGLFDTGELFF
d_call: TRBD2; cdr3_length: 15; v_call: TRBV7-6; clone_size: .; j_call: TRBJ2-3; cdr3_nt: TGTGCCAGCAGCTTACTAGCGGGTAGCACAGATACGCAGTATTTT; cdr3_aa: CASSLLAGSTDTQYF
d_call: .; cdr3_length: 12; v_call: TRBV30; clone_size: .; j_call: TRBJ2-7; cdr3_nt: TGTGCCTGGAGTCAGGGACTCTACGAGCAGTACTTC; cdr3_aa: CAWSQGLYEQYF
d_call: .; cdr3_length: 12; v_call: TRBV7-9; clone_size: .; j_call: TRBJ1-4; cdr3_nt: TGTGCCAGCAGCTTTGGAGATGAAAAACTGTTTTTT; cdr3_aa: CASSFGDEKLFF
d_call: .; cdr3_length: 14; v_call: TRBV7-9; clone_size: .; j_call: TRBJ2-1; cdr3_nt: TGTGCCAGCAGCTCCCGGGTCTTAGCGGATGAGCAGTTCTTC; cdr3_aa: CASSSRVLADEQFF
d_call: .; cdr3_length: 19; v_call: TRBV5-4; clone_size: .; j_call: TRBJ2-1; cdr3_nt: TGTGCCAGCAGCTTGTTTTCAGTCGCACATCGGAGCTCCTACAATGAGCAGTTCTTC; cdr3_aa: CASSLFSVAHRSSYNEQFF
d_call: TRBD1; cdr3_length: 14; v_call: TRBV7-9; clone_size: .; j_call: TRBJ1-4; cdr3_nt: TGTGCCAGCAGCGGAGGGGGCCTTAATGAAAAACTGTTTTTT; cdr3_aa: CASSGGGLNEKLFF
d_call: .; cdr3_length: 12; v_call: TRBV6-5; clone_size: .; j_call: TRBJ2-5; cdr3_nt: TGTGCCAGCTCCGAAACGGGGGAGACCCAGTACTTC; cdr3_aa: CASSETGETQYF
d_call: TRBD2; cdr3_length: 16; v_call: TRBV14; clone_size: .; j_call: TRBJ2-1; cdr3_nt: TGTGCCAGCAGCCAAGGATGGGCTAGCGGGTACAATGAGCAGTTCTTC; cdr3_aa: CASSQGWASGYNEQFF